This T cell receptor beta chain emerged from a study of T cells after somatic rescue of genetic block. The table came from immunoSEQ multiplex PCR; TCRdb's copy has only in-frame clones and leaves some out. The sample shows approximately 65,000 clones, around 92% of them seen only once. In germline, CDR1 is LNHNV, CDR2 YYDKDF (reference sequence). V gave up 0 bases and J gave up 2 bases, with 11 bases separating them. The CDR3 consists of 16 residues. This TCR was sampled from a man between 35 and 55 years old. The sequenced sample was peripheral blood mononuclear cells (PBMCs). This chain links TRBV15 with TRBJ2-1, with D maybe TRBD2 (6 bases). The CDR3: CATSRDLGGAYNEQFF. In nucleotides, the CDR3 is TGTGCCACCAGCAGAGATCTTGGCGGGGCCTACAATGAGCAGTTCTTC.